These 10 T cell receptor beta chains were all obtained from the same sample, sequenced in a study of shared clonotypes between healthy human individuals. Clones were sequenced by immunoSEQ multiplex PCR, and TCRdb holds only the in-frame ones, with some missing. The sample includes around 500,000 clones, almost 80% of them seen just once. Sequenced: PBMCs. The receptors derive from a middle-aged woman in good health. Some clones in this sample may be carry-over from other donors' samples.

CDR3: CASRTLAGGPYNEQFF. CDR3 nucleotide sequence: TGTGCCAGCAGAACCCTAGCGGGAGGGCCCTACAATGAGCAGTTCTTC. The chain employs TRBV27 and TRBJ2-1; 12 positions agree with TRBD2. V shed 6 bases, J shed 2 bases, and the junction held 5 bases outside the gene matches. Germline lookup yields CDR1 MNHEY and CDR2 SMNVEV (reference sequence). The CDR3 has 16 residues.

A remark on this clone: Other DNA sequences in the sample encode the same CDR3. This sequence joins TRBV5-1 and TRBJ2-5, with D unclear. Germline CDR1 reads SGHRS; CDR2 reads YFSETQ. The V end was cut by 0 bases, the J end by 4 bases, with 4 bases between. The CDR3 runs 12 residues. The CDR3, as DNA: TGCGCCAGCAGCTTGGGAGTAGAGACCCAGTACTTC. It yields the protein CASSLGVETQYF.

The rearrangement uses TRBV18 and TRBJ1-1; D gene unclear. The ends were cut back, 6 bases at V and 5 bases at J, with 10 bases in the middle. The germline gives CDR1 KGHSH, CDR2 LQKENI. This CDR3 comprises 12 residues. DNA of the CDR3: TGTGCCAGCTCCGAGCTGCGGACTGAAGCTTTCTTT. Protein sequence: CASSELRTEAFF.

V and J are TRBV20-1 and TRBJ2-1, with D perhaps being TRBD1 or TRBD2 (5 bases each). The CDR3 length is 10 residues. With 3 bases removed from V and 15 bases from J, the gap between germline ends came to 12 bases. The germline gives CDR1 DFQATT, CDR2 SNEGSKA (reference sequence). CDR3 region: CSARGTSGFF. The CDR3 DNA is TGCAGTGCTAGGGGGACGAGCGGGTTCTTC.

The chain carries TRBV7-2 and TRBJ2-5; the D is unclear. V lost 1 base and J 4 bases, leaving 7 bases between the germline ends. CDR1 SGHTA and CDR2 FQGNSA come from the germline V gene. This CDR3 is 13 amino acids long. The CDR3 sequence: CASSLGGSETQYF. In nucleotides, the CDR3 is TGTGCCAGCAGCTTAGGAGGCTCAGAGACCCAGTACTTC.

This clone was recorded once. A junction end diverges from the germline sequence, so it may reflect a read error. The rearrangement links TRBV10-3 to TRBJ1-2; D is undetermined. This CDR3 spans 14 amino acids. The germline V gene encodes CDR1 ENHRY and CDR2 SYGVKD. The CDR3 sequence is CAVSESGPEYGYTF. The CDR3 DNA follows: TGTGCCGTCAGTGAGTCCGGACCGGAGTATGGCTACACCTTC.

CDR3 amino acids: CASSKGTSGEGTDTQYF. DNA of the CDR3: TGTGCCAGCAGCAAAGGGACTAGCGGGGAGGGTACAGATACGCAGTATTTT. This chain links TRBV4-2 with TRBJ2-3; 13 bases are a match to TRBD2. The J segment lost 3 bases and the V segment lost 5 bases, leaving 8 bases of the junction unmatched. The CDR3 consists of 17 residues. The germline V gene encodes CDR1 LGHNA and CDR2 YNFKEQ.

This clone was seen a few times. The rearrangement uses TRBV6-5 and TRBJ1-1; D uncertain. The CDR3 is 11 amino acids. Germline-derived CDR1 and CDR2 are MNHEY and SVGAGI. Trimming pared 7 bases from V and 8 bases from J, leaving 11 bases between. CDR3 nucleotide sequence: TGTGCCAGCAACCTCGGGGTGGAAGCTTTCTTT. Translated, it gives CASNLGVEAFF.

V and J are TRBV30 and TRBJ1-2; TRBD1 matches 7 bases. The length of the CDR3 is 11 residues. Unmatched junction bases numbered 3, after V lost 0 bases and J lost 11 bases. CDR1 is GTSNPN, CDR2 SVGIG, per germline (reference sequence). CDR3 in DNA: TGTGCCTGGAGTGTACCAGGGGGGTACACCTTC. It encodes CAWSVPGGYTF.

The chain recombines TRBV2 with TRBJ2-7; D unclear. Per germline, CDR1 SNHLY and CDR2 FYNNEI. Trimming left V 0 bases short and J 5 bases short, with 8 bases between. The CDR3 has 13 residues. The CDR3 loop is CASSEALADEQYF. CDR3 nucleotide sequence: TGTGCCAGCAGTGAAGCACTTGCCGACGAGCAGTACTTC. Filled out from reference TRBV2 and TRBJ2-7, the complete variable domain reads EPEVTQTPSHQVTQMGQEVILRCVPISNHLYFYWYRQILGQKVEFLVSFYNNEISEKSEIFDDQFSVERPDGSNFTLKIRSTKLEDSAMYFCASSEALADEQYFGPGTRLTVT.